The 2 T cell receptor beta chains below were found in one sample sequenced in a study of blood T cell repertoires in COVID-19. Repertoires were generated with immunoSEQ multiplex PCR, while TCRdb's copy carries only in-frame clones and drops some. The sample consists of roughly 64,000 clones, over 75% of them appearing once. Sequencing input: peripheral blood. The receptors shown here come from a man in his fifties with active COVID-19.

The J gene is TRBJ1-3, the V gene TRBV7-2; D call uncertain. Germline CDR1 reads SGHTA; CDR2 reads FQGNSA. This CDR3 has 14 amino acids. The V end lost 3 bases, the J end lost 3 bases, and 9 bases lay between the germline ends. The CDR3 nucleotides read TGTGCCAGCAGCTTTGGTACAGTTGGAAACACCATATATTTT. Residues: CASSFGTVGNTIYF.

This chain connects TRBV10-1 to TRBJ2-7; 9 nucleotides match TRBD2. V lost 11 bases to trimming and J lost 2 bases; unmatched junction nucleotides: 7. CDR3 size: 13 residues. CDR1 and CDR2 from the germline V gene are WNHNN and SYGVQD (reference sequence). CDR3 DNA sequence: TGCGCCCTGAGGGGGACTAGCCCCTACGAGCAGTACTTC. It encodes CALRGTSPYEQYF.